The following is a T cell receptor beta chain sequence with its context. The data stem from a study of glioma-infiltrating T cells after dendritic cell vaccination. Study details: Autologous tumor lysate was loaded overnight onto monocyte-derived dendritic cells grown 7 to 8 days with IL-4 and GM-CSF.

The immunoSEQ assay amplified TCRB CDR3 from up to roughly 2 ug DNA. This table comes from immunoSEQ multiplex PCR, and its TCRdb copy is limited to in-frame clones, with some not included. The sample has fewer than 35,000 clones; 90% to 95% are singletons. PBMC were collected before vaccination, two weeks after the third vaccination, and at progression. The length of the CDR3 is 14 residues. CDR1 is SGHTA, CDR2 FQGNSA, per germline. The V gene end was trimmed by 1 base and the J gene end by 5 bases; junction bases not matched to a gene: 5. V is TRBV7-2 and J is TRBJ2-7, with 7 nucleotides matching TRBD1. The TCR originated in a human donor with glioblastoma. The sequenced sample was blood, obtained before dendritic cell vaccination. CDR3 protein: CASSLVRGLDEQYF. The DNA for the CDR3 is TGTGCCAGCAGCTTAGTTAGGGGGCTGGACGAGCAGTACTTC.